The 32 T cell receptor beta chains below come from one sample, sequenced in a study of blood T cell repertoires in COVID-19. Assay used: immunoSEQ multiplex PCR; TCRdb lists only in-frame clones, some missing. Among about 270,000 clones listed, just under 90% were seen once. Sequenced material: PBMCs or T cells enriched from blood (not recorded which). The receptors stem from a woman aged 30 to 39 with acute COVID-19.

This sequence joins TRBV10-3 and TRBJ2-2, with D hard to call. The V end lost 2 bases, the J end lost 1 base, and 8 bases lay between the germline ends. From germline, CDR1 is ENHRY and CDR2 SYGVKD. The CDR3 consists of 15 residues. DNA for the CDR3: TGTGCCATCAGTGAGAGAGGCTTGAACACCGGGGAGCTGTTTTTT. Protein: CAISERGLNTGELFF.

The CDR3 DNA sequence: TGCAGAGCTAACAGGGGGCGGAGGGAGACCCAGTACTTC. Residues: CRANRGRRETQYF. This chain links TRBV29-1 with TRBJ2-5, with 9 bases identical to TRBD1. CDR3 length equals 13 residues. Germline CDR1 reads SQVTM; CDR2 reads ANQGSEA. The complete variable domain, with remaining parts taken from reference TRBV29-1 and TRBJ2-5, reads SAVISQKPSRDICQRGTSLTIQCQVDSQVTMMFWYRQQPGQSLTLIATANQGSEATYESGFVIDKFPISRPNLTFSTLTVSNMSPEDSSIYLCRANRGRRETQYFGPGTRLLVL.

The CDR3 protein is CAISGADLTYNEQFF. CDR3 DNA: TGTGCCATCAGTGGAGCGGATCTTACCTACAATGAGCAGTTCTTC. This chain connects TRBV10-3 to TRBJ2-1; TRBD2 is a possible D gene (5 bases). This CDR3 is built from 15 residues. Germline values: CDR1 ENHRY, CDR2 SYGVKD. Trimming pared 4 bases from V and 2 bases from J, leaving 12 bases between.

The chain links TRBV29-1 to TRBJ2-3, with a possible D match to TRBD1 (5 bases). Per the germline V gene, CDR1 is SQVTM and CDR2 is ANQGSEA. Deletions cut 5 bases from V and 4 bases from J, with 22 bases between. The CDR3 loop spans 16 amino acids. The CDR3: CSVYTRQLSLSDTQYF. DNA for the CDR3: TGCAGCGTTTACACCCGACAGCTTTCGTTATCAGATACGCAGTATTTT.

The CDR3 coding sequence is TGCGCCAGCAGTGAGATGGCGGGGATTGAAGCTTTCTTT. This sequence encodes CASSEMAGIEAFF. The chain joins TRBV10-2 to TRBJ1-1, with no clear D. This CDR3 is 13 amino acids long. V lost 2 bases, J lost 7 bases, and 11 bases lay in between. CDR1 WSHSY and CDR2 SAAADI come from the germline V gene.

CDR3 amino acids: CASSSRDRFTEAFF. Here the CDR3 DNA reads TGTGCCAGCAGCTCCAGGGATCGGTTCACTGAAGCTTTCTTT. This sequence joins TRBV3-1 (or the pseudogene TRBV3-2) and TRBJ1-1, with D perhaps matching TRBD1 (5 bases). Germline V gene lookup returns CDR1 LGHDT and CDR2 YNNKEL (reference sequence). This CDR3 has 14 amino acids. V lost 5 bases and J lost 4, with 14 bases in between.

This clone has a handful of counts. J is TRBJ2-2 and V is TRBV10-1; the match to TRBD2 covers 10 bases. The CDR3 is 14 residues long. Trimming removed 4 bases from V and 8 bases from J; junction bases left unmatched: 4. Germline lookup yields CDR1 WNHNN and CDR2 SYGVQD (reference sequence). CDR3 loop: CASSALAGAGELFF. CDR3 DNA: TGCGCCAGCAGTGCCCTAGCGGGAGCTGGGGAGCTGTTTTTT.

This chain uses TRBV7-2 with TRBJ1-3; TRBD1 agrees at 8 bases. Germline trimming cut 5 bases from V and 4 bases from J; bases unmatched to any gene: 10. This CDR3 spans 16 amino acids. Germline assignment: CDR1 SGHTA and CDR2 FQGNSA. Here the CDR3 reads CASSPFAGGAGNTIYF. The CDR3 DNA reads as TGTGCCAGCAGCCCCTTTGCAGGGGGCGCCGGAAACACCATATATTTT.

V is TRBV5-4 and J is TRBJ2-2; D is possibly TRBD2 (6 bases). Trimming took 4 bases from V and 7 from J, leaving 20 bases between them. The CDR3 spans 16 residues. Per germline, CDR1 SGHNT and CDR2 YYREEE (reference sequence). The CDR3: CASSPEGLVGGGELFF. The CDR3 DNA sequence: TGTGCCAGCAGCCCCGAGGGCCTAGTCGGGGGCGGGGAGCTGTTTTTT.

The chain recombines TRBV5-4 with TRBJ2-7; TRBD2 agrees at 7 bases. The V gene end was trimmed by 4 bases and the J gene end by 5 bases; junction bases not matched to a gene: 6. The CDR3 covers 13 residues. The germline CDR1 and CDR2 sequences are SGHNT and YYREEE (reference sequence). As DNA, the CDR3 is TGTGCCAGCAGCGACGCGGGAGCCAACGAGCAGTACTTC. Translated, it gives CASSDAGANEQYF.

The V gene is TRBV28, the J gene TRBJ2-3; 7 bases fit TRBD1. Unmatched junction bases numbered 13, after V lost 5 bases and J lost 5 bases. CDR3 length: 16 residues. The germline V gene has CDR1 MDHEN and CDR2 SYDVKM. The CDR3 sequence: CASSTTGQNLEDTQYF. The CDR3 DNA follows: TGTGCCAGCAGTACAACGGGACAGAACCTAGAAGATACGCAGTATTTT.

The genes are TRBV5-1 and TRBJ2-1, with 11 bases that match TRBD2. Germline V CDR1 and CDR2: SGHRS, YFSETQ. The CDR3 loop spans 17 amino acids. Trimming at V came to 3 bases and at J to 4 bases, leaving 9 bases not matched to a gene. CDR3 sequence: CASSSPLGLAGYNEQFF. The CDR3 coding sequence is TGCGCCAGCAGCTCACCCCTCGGACTAGCGGGTTACAATGAGCAGTTCTTC.

The CDR3 DNA reads TGCAGCGTTGTATACGGGACAGACACCTACGAGCAGTACTTC. Its translation is CSVVYGTDTYEQYF. This rearrangement joins TRBV29-1 to TRBJ2-7; TRBD1 aligns across 7 bases. The length of the CDR3 is 14 residues. Germline CDR1 and CDR2: SQVTM and ANQGSEA. Unmatched junction bases numbered 8, after V lost 4 bases and J lost 2 bases.

The rearrangement links TRBV5-1 to TRBJ2-3, with D possibly TRBD1 on 6 matching bases. CDR3 length: 13 residues. V was trimmed by 2 bases and J by 5 bases, leaving 9 bases between them. Germline-derived CDR1 and CDR2 are SGHRS and YFSETQ. As DNA, the CDR3 is TGCGCCAGCAGCTTTCAACAGGGAGATACGCAGTATTTT. As protein: CASSFQQGDTQYF.

The chain combines TRBV28 with TRBJ2-7, with a weak D call TRBD1 (5 bases). V lost 5 bases and J 2 bases, leaving 13 bases between the germline ends. In germline, CDR1 is MDHEN, CDR2 SYDVKM. This CDR3 contains 14 residues. CDR3 sequence (DNA): TGTGCCAGCAGTACCCCCCAGGGAACCTACGAGCAGTACTTC. This sequence encodes CASSTPQGTYEQYF.

The chain links TRBV5-4 to TRBJ2-3, with 10 bases that match TRBD2. Germline V gives CDR1 SGHNT, CDR2 YYREEE (reference sequence). There are 15 residues in the CDR3. Trimming at V came to 4 bases and at J to 3 bases, leaving 5 bases not matched to a gene. In DNA, the CDR3 is TGTGCCAGCAGCGGGGGACTAGCGTTGACAGATACGCAGTATTTT. Amino acid sequence: CASSGGLALTDTQYF.

The chain carries TRBV5-4 and TRBJ2-2, with D possibly matching TRBD2 (5 bases). V gave up 0 bases and J gave up 5 bases, with 11 bases separating them. The V gene's germline CDR1 is SGHNT and CDR2 YYREEE (reference sequence). This CDR3 has 15 residues. CDR3 region: CASSLDQSGTGELFF. The CDR3 bases are TGTGCCAGCAGCTTGGATCAGTCGGGGACCGGGGAGCTGTTTTTT.

The count of this clone is one. V usage is TRBV7-9 and J usage is TRBJ2-7, with 9 positions matching TRBD2. V was clipped by 4 bases and J by 0 bases; unmatched bases: 4. This CDR3 contains 15 residues. The germline gives CDR1 SEHNR, CDR2 FQNEAQ (reference sequence). The CDR3 sequence: CASSYSGGSSYEQYF. CDR3 nucleotides: TGTGCCAGCAGCTATAGCGGGGGAAGCTCCTACGAGCAGTACTTC.

This clone was picked up a small number of times. This rearrangement joins TRBV24-1 to TRBJ1-2; 9 bases agree with TRBD1. The CDR3 is 15 amino acids. J lost 5 bases, V lost 5 bases, and 8 bases had no gene match. Looked up from germline, CDR1 is KGHDR and CDR2 is SFDVKD. CDR3 DNA: TGTGCCACCAGTGCCGGGGACAGGGAAAAGTATGGCTACACCTTC. Its translation is CATSAGDREKYGYTF.

To note about this clone: The same CDR3 can be traced to other DNA sequences in this sample. The chain recombines TRBV10-3 with TRBJ2-7; 13 bases match TRBD2. Germline lookup yields CDR1 ENHRY and CDR2 SYGVKD. This CDR3 region has 13 residues. V lost 8 bases to trimming and J lost 2 bases; unmatched junction nucleotides: 0. As DNA, the CDR3 is TGTGCCATCGGGACTAGCGGGACCTACGAGCAGTACTTC. Protein sequence: CAIGTSGTYEQYF.

V usage is TRBV10-2 and J usage is TRBJ2-4; D unresolved. Germline CDR1 is WSHSY and CDR2 is SAAADI. The V gene lost 0 bases and the J gene lost 0 bases, with 6 bases spanning the gap. The CDR3 runs 15 residues. Here the CDR3 DNA reads TGCGCCAGCAGTGAGTCTTCTTTAGCCAAAAACATTCAGTACTTC. It translates to CASSESSLAKNIQYF.

The chain joins TRBV25-1 to TRBJ2-2; 8 bases agree with TRBD2. The V gene's germline CDR1 is MGHDK and CDR2 SYGVNS. V shed 7 bases and J 1 base; nucleotides not matched to a gene: 11. This CDR3 spans 17 amino acids. The CDR3 loop is CASTKMTGGENTGELFF. Here the CDR3 DNA reads TGTGCCAGCACCAAAATGACGGGAGGGGAGAACACCGGGGAGCTGTTTTTT.

CDR3 region: CAISDGGSGNTIYF. In DNA, the CDR3 is TGTGCCATCAGTGATGGGGGGTCTGGAAACACCATATATTTT. The genes are TRBV10-3 and TRBJ1-3, with D tentatively TRBD1 (5 bases). V dropped 3 bases and J dropped 1 base, with 7 bases sitting between them. CDR3 length: 14 amino acids. CDR1 and CDR2 from the germline V gene are ENHRY and SYGVKD.

The rearrangement links TRBV28 to TRBJ2-7; TRBD1 is a possible D gene (5 bases). Per germline, CDR1 MDHEN and CDR2 SYDVKM. The CDR3 loop spans 14 amino acids. The ends were cut back, 5 bases at V and 0 bases at J, with 11 bases in the middle. CDR3 sequence: CASSLGVPSYEQYF. The CDR3 DNA reads as TGTGCCAGCAGTCTAGGGGTCCCCTCCTACGAGCAGTACTTC.

The gene calls are TRBV28 and TRBJ1-2; tentatively, D is TRBD1 (6 bases). The V gene lost 5 bases and the J gene lost 4 bases, with 14 bases spanning the gap. Germline CDR1 reads MDHEN; CDR2 reads SYDVKM. CDR3 size: 14 residues. CDR3 protein: CASSLTDRLYGYTF. DNA for the CDR3: TGTGCCAGCAGTCTAACCGACAGGCTCTATGGCTACACCTTC.

The rearrangement uses TRBV28 and TRBJ2-3, with TRBD2 identical over 10 bases. The CDR3 runs to 15 residues. Germline values: CDR1 MDHEN, CDR2 SYDVKM. Trimming cost V 10 bases and J 6 bases; bases outside gene matches: 13. DNA for the CDR3: TGTGCCACCCACGGAAGCGGGAGGGCCGAGGATACGCAGTATTTT. Its protein is CATHGSGRAEDTQYF.

This sequence joins TRBV28 and TRBJ1-5, with D possibly being TRBD1 (6 bases). The germline V gene encodes CDR1 MDHEN and CDR2 SYDVKM. This CDR3 has 15 residues. Trimming removed 1 base from V and 1 base from J, with 8 bases in between. CDR3 sequence: CASSLFRGSNQPQHF. DNA of the CDR3: TGTGCCAGCAGTTTATTCAGGGGAAGCAATCAGCCCCAGCATTTT.

On this clone itself: The junction departs from germline at one end; a sequencing error may be responsible. This same CDR3 is encoded by further DNA sequences in the sample. The V gene is TRBV5-1, the J gene TRBJ1-5, with D possibly TRBD1 on 6 matching bases. The CDR3 is 14 amino acids. Germline V gives CDR1 SGHRS, CDR2 YFSETQ. The CDR3 loop reads CASSLVGGGQPQHF. Here the CDR3 DNA reads TGCGCCAGCAGTTTGGTAGGGGGAGGGCAGCCCCAGCATTTT.

V usage is TRBV10-2 and J usage is TRBJ2-1; 8 nucleotides match TRBD2. The junction had 13 bases not matched to a gene; V was cut back by 8 bases and J by 10 bases. Germline V gene data show CDR1 as WSHSY and CDR2 as SAAADI. The CDR3 runs to 14 residues. The CDR3 DNA sequence: TGCGCCAGCGAGGTTGCGGGAGGCGGGGGAGAGCAGTTCTTC. It codes for CASEVAGGGGEQFF.

V is TRBV12-5 and J is TRBJ2-7, with 10 bases fitting TRBD2. This CDR3 spans 18 amino acids. V lost 3 bases and J lost 0; bases outside the gene matches: 11. Germline CDR1 reads LGHNT; CDR2 reads FRNRAP. CDR3 nucleotide sequence: TGTGCTAGTGGTTTTTATCTAGCGGGAGCCGGAGACTCCTACGAGCAGTACTTC. Amino acid sequence: CASGFYLAGAGDSYEQYF.

The chain joins TRBV7-8 to TRBJ2-7, with 7 positions matching TRBD2. The ends lost 1 base at V and 6 bases at J; junction bases unmatched: 0. Germline V gene sequence: CDR1 SGHVS, CDR2 FQNEAQ. The CDR3 is 12 residues long. The CDR3 loop reads CASSLGGGEQYF. The CDR3 nucleotides read TGTGCCAGCAGCTTAGGGGGGGGCGAGCAGTACTTC.

The chain is built from TRBV27 and TRBJ2-1; unclear D gene. This CDR3 has 11 amino acids. Germline lookup yields CDR1 MNHEY and CDR2 SMNVEV (reference sequence). V dropped 4 bases and J dropped 5 bases, with 3 bases sitting between them. CDR3 amino acids: CASSSDNEQFF. CDR3 DNA sequence: TGTGCCAGCAGTTCGGACAATGAGCAGTTCTTC.